This T cell receptor (beta chain) was sequenced in a study of monozygotic twins with inflammatory bowel disease (dated by TCRdb to the late 2010s). Broadly, across the study: The complete study included 28 monozygotic twin pairs: 19 IBD-discordant Danish pairs and nine German pairs, of which four were IBD-concordant and five were IBD-discordant. Within discordant pairs, disease-associated traits were sought mainly by comparing IBD patients with their genetically identical healthy co-twins. Each individual had, on average, about 151 000 unique TCRalpha sequences and 181 000 unique TCRbeta sequences available for analysis. Summary of the overall study and its limitations: The analysis was unable to tell different T cell subtypes apart. Differing immunosuppressive treatments among patients may have added background noise and inter-individual variability to the repertoires. IBD patients had lower TCRbeta repertoire diversity, measured by the inverse Simpson index, than their healthy co-twins. Compared with healthy twins, IBD patients shared fewer clonotypes with other individuals, and the difference was most pronounced in patients with signs of disease activity. Repertoire similarity did not differ between concordant and discordant twins, which could be due to limited statistical power. The results gave no support for a single strong signal or clonotype linked to IBD.

From its cysteine to its phenylalanine, the CDR3 spans 14 amino acids. The entry carries no DNA sequence. Reading the germline V gene gives CDR1 SGHDT and CDR2 YYEEEE. From each donor, an approximately 2.5 ml peripheral blood sample was collected into PAXgene tubes and kept at -80 degrees C. Without any T cell sorting, total RNA was extracted from whole blood using the PAXgene blood miRNA kit on an automated QIAcube. Peripheral blood from monozygotic twin pairs concordant or discordant for inflammatory bowel disease was subjected to deep TCRalpha and TCRbeta repertoire profiling with unique molecular barcoding. Smoking habits were recorded for all twin pairs, and individuals were classified as current, former or never smokers. Libraries were made using 5' RACE. Each TCR library was prepared from about 4,000 ng of total RNA. For each sample, cDNA synthesis with SMARTScribe reverse transcriptase was split into eight separate reactions. During cDNA synthesis, unique molecular identifiers containing a 6-nucleotide sample barcode were introduced by template switching. Amplification of TCRalpha and TCRbeta cDNA involved two nested PCRs of approximately 16 and 9 cycles, and each PCR was followed by bead purification. Before amplification, the cDNA was treated with uracil DNA-glycosylase and purified using the QIAquick PCR purification kit. The second PCR added Illumina TruSeq-compatible adapters along with sample-specific barcodes. TapeStation and Qubit were used to check library quality and concentration, and roughly 4.9 ng of each library was pooled. Pooled libraries were sequenced on an Illumina HiSeq2500 single-index Rapid Run with 2 x 100 bp reads and custom sequencing primers. Turning to the authors' computational methods: PCR and sequencing errors were corrected by UMI-based consensus assembly using MiGEC version 1.2.6. V(D)J alignment, clonotype assembly and CDR3 extraction were performed with MiXCR version 2.1.1. To normalise gene usage, clonotype sharing and MAIT/NKT TCR abundance, the analysis used the top 1000, 10 000 and 20 000 clonotypes per sample. Diversity was computed as the inverse Simpson index with the vegan R package after downsampling to 27 000 UMIs. Paired Mann-Whitney U tests were applied to discordant twin pairs, with Benjamini-Hochberg correction for multiple testing. TCRdb reprocessed the reads and provides one entry for every CDR3 protein sequence; no DNA is given. The V and J calls were determined by TCRdb, not by the authors. The table of this sample itemizes about 450,000 distinct CDR3 sequences. Together, the top ten hold 2% to 2.5% of the sample.

A word on this clonotype: Its antigen is still unknown.

The chain joins TRBV5-6 to TRBJ2-2; TCRdb's D gene call, TRBD1, goes unchecked for lack of DNA. The sample consisted of blood. This TCR was sampled from a human donor with ulcerative colitis or Crohn's disease, or a healthy co-twin of an affected twin (not recorded which). The CDR3 loop reads CASSLPRGGGELFF.